The 26 T cell receptor beta chains below were found in one sample sequenced in a study of cytomegalovirus exposure and HLA in healthy donors. The PCR was carried out with 60 Vbeta primers and 13 Jbeta primers. Libraries were prepared by immunoSEQ multiplex PCR; TCRdb keeps only in-frame clonotypes and omits some of them. Among 160,000 or so clones, more than 70% were seen once, and the ten largest hold about 1%. The sequenced sample consisted of PBMCs. These receptors came from a man aged 25-40 years in good health and CMV-seronegative.

V usage is TRBV18 and J usage is TRBJ2-1; TRBD2 matches 7 bases. V lost 4 bases and J lost 4; bases outside the gene matches: 7. CDR3 length equals 15 residues. CDR1 is KGHSH, CDR2 LQKENI, per germline. The CDR3 DNA sequence: TGTGCCAGCTCACAAAGCGGGATAGGTTACAATGAGCAGTTCTTC. It is translated as CASSQSGIGYNEQFF.

The V call is TRBV5-1, the J call TRBJ2-3; 12 bases map to TRBD2. The CDR3 sequence is 17 residues long. V dropped 3 bases and J dropped 2; count of bases not matched to a gene: 7. In germline, CDR1 is SGHRS, CDR2 YFSETQ. CDR3 protein: CASSSASGGEVTDTQYF. The DNA for the CDR3 is TGCGCCAGCAGCTCCGCTAGCGGGGGGGAAGTCACAGATACGCAGTATTTT.

The chain carries TRBV5-6 and TRBJ2-5; maybe TRBD2 (6 bases). V lost 4 bases, J lost 6 bases, and 10 bases lay in between. The CDR3 consists of 12 residues. The germline CDR1 and CDR2 sequences are SGHDT and YYEEEE. DNA for the CDR3: TGTGCCAGCAGCCCGGGGGAGCAGACCCAGTACTTC. Protein sequence: CASSPGEQTQYF.

The gene calls are TRBV2 and TRBJ1-1, with D possibly TRBD1 on 6 matching bases. CDR1 is SNHLY, CDR2 FYNNEI, per germline. The V end was cut by 6 bases, the J end by 1 base, with 15 bases between. The CDR3 contains 15 residues. CDR3 protein: CASRIRRQENTEAFF. CDR3 coding DNA: TGTGCCAGCAGAATACGGAGACAGGAGAACACTGAAGCTTTCTTT.

The V and J genes are TRBV5-3 and TRBJ1-5; 7 positions agree with TRBD1. TRBV5-3 belongs to the ORF category, with a function that is uncertain. The CDR3 has 15 residues. V dropped 4 bases and J dropped 4; count of bases not matched to a gene: 8. The CDR3 region is CARSTPTGCNQPQHF. The CDR3 DNA is TGTGCCAGAAGCACCCCGACAGGGTGTAATCAGCCCCAGCATTTT.

The CDR3 DNA is TGTGCCAGCAGTCCAGACAGGGGTATTGGCTACACCTTC. Its translation is CASSPDRGIGYTF. This sequence joins TRBV6-5 and TRBJ1-2; 8 positions match TRBD1. This CDR3 is built from 13 residues. CDR1 and CDR2 (germline): MNHEY, SVGAGI. V lost 5 bases to trimming and J lost 7 bases; unmatched junction nucleotides: 6.

This chain links TRBV6-1 with TRBJ2-7; TRBD1 is a possible D gene (5 bases). The CDR3 extends over 13 amino acids. Germline V gene data show CDR1 as MNHNS and CDR2 as SASEGT. V was shortened by 7 bases and J by 0 bases, with 10 bases between the two germline ends. The CDR3 region has the DNA TGTGCCAGCATGCGGACAAGCTCCTACGAGCAGTACTTC. As protein: CASMRTSSYEQYF.

The chain links TRBV5-6 to TRBJ2-7; 8 nucleotides agree with TRBD1. Unmatched junction bases numbered 13, after V lost 2 bases and J lost 3 bases. Germline CDR1 is SGHDT and CDR2 is YYEEEE. This CDR3 spans 17 amino acids. The CDR3 sequence is CASSFWVSRDRLYEQYF. DNA for the CDR3: TGTGCCAGCAGCTTCTGGGTGAGCCGGGACAGGCTCTACGAGCAGTACTTC.

This chain uses TRBV5-1 with TRBJ2-1; 11 bases line up with TRBD2. This CDR3 is 19 amino acids long. V gave up 0 bases and J gave up 7 bases; unmatched junction bases: 15. Germline CDR1 and CDR2: SGHRS and YFSETQ. As DNA, the CDR3 is TGCGCCAGCAGCTTGGGGGTAGCGGGGGGGCTTAATATTGCGAATGAGCAGTTCTTC. It codes for CASSLGVAGGLNIANEQFF.

This clone was detected only a few times. The J gene is TRBJ1-4, the V gene TRBV6-1, with TRBD1 matching 8 bases. The junction had 10 bases not matched to a gene; V was cut back by 1 base and J by 12 bases. Germline V gene data show CDR1 as MNHNS and CDR2 as SASEGT. The CDR3 has 15 amino acids. In DNA, the CDR3 is TGTGCCAGCAGTGAAGAAACAGGGGGGGGCGGTGAACTGTTTTTT. Its translation: CASSEETGGGGELFF.

V gene TRBV7-9 combines with J gene TRBJ2-1; no clear D. Germline V gene data show CDR1 as SEHNR and CDR2 as FQNEAQ (reference sequence). V was trimmed by 2 bases and J by 9 bases, leaving 11 bases between them. The CDR3 has 13 amino acids. The CDR3 coding sequence is TGTGCCAGCAGCTTAATTGCGACGGGTGAGCAGTTCTTC. The encoded protein is CASSLIATGEQFF.

The chain links TRBV11-1 to TRBJ2-6; TRBD1 matches at 7 bases. The CDR3 sequence is 16 residues long. Unmatched junction bases numbered 2, after V lost 3 bases and J lost 0 bases. CDR1 and CDR2 (germline): SGHAT, FQDESV (reference sequence). The CDR3 protein is CASSFGTASGANVLTF. The CDR3, as DNA: TGTGCCAGCAGCTTCGGGACAGCCTCTGGGGCCAACGTCCTGACTTTC.

This clone was picked up one time. For the CDR3, the DNA is TGCGCCAGCAGCCAAGATAGGGGGCTGGGCTACGAGCAGTACTTC. Encoded protein: CASSQDRGLGYEQYF. The chain carries TRBV4-1 and TRBJ2-5; 7 bases are a match to TRBD1. The end of the DNA aligns better with TRBJ2-7, so the J call may be wrong. CDR1 is MGHRA and CDR2 is YSYEKL in the germline V gene. The CDR3 consists of 15 residues.

The genes are TRBV9 and TRBJ1-2; possible D gene TRBD1, 5 bases. Per germline, CDR1 SGDLS and CDR2 YYNGEE. Trimming shortened V by 4 bases and J by 7 bases, and 11 bases separated the two germline ends. The CDR3 has 12 residues. CDR3 sequence: CASSPGTSGYTF. DNA for the CDR3: TGTGCCAGCAGCCCAGGGACTTCTGGCTACACCTTC.

The chain is built from TRBV7-2 and TRBJ1-2; the D is unclear. The CDR3 contains 11 residues. V lost 5 bases and J 11 bases, leaving 12 bases between the germline ends. Germline V gives CDR1 SGHTA, CDR2 FQGNSA. The DNA for the CDR3 is TGTGCCAGCAGCCCCCTCCCTGTATACACCTTC. Amino acid sequence: CASSPLPVYTF. The variable domain in full, with the rest retrieved from reference TRBV7-2 and TRBJ1-2, is GAGVSQSPSNKVTEKGKDVELRCDPISGHTALYWYRQSLGQGLEFLIYFQGNSAPDKSGLPSDRFSAERTGGSVSTLTIQRTQQEDSAVYLCASSPLPVYTFGSGTRLTVV.

This clone has a handful of counts. This chain connects TRBV5-1 to TRBJ1-1, with D possibly matching TRBD1 (5 bases). The CDR3 spans 14 residues. Germline V CDR1 and CDR2: SGHRS, YFSETQ. Trimming stripped 4 bases from V and 2 bases from J, with 12 bases between. CDR3: CASSPWGLNTEAFF. CDR3 nucleotide sequence: TGCGCCAGCAGCCCTTGGGGCTTAAACACTGAAGCTTTCTTT. Using reference TRBV5-1 and TRBJ1-1 for the parts outside the CDR3, the full variable domain is KAGVTQTPRYLIKTRGQQVTLSCSPISGHRSVSWYQQTPGQGLQFLFEYFSETQRNKGNFPGRFSGRQFSNSRSEMNVSTLELGDSALYLCASSPWGLNTEAFFGQGTRLTVV.

The rearrangement uses TRBV6-1 and TRBJ1-5; D perhaps matches TRBD1 (5 bases). The V end lost 11 bases, the J end lost 9 bases, and 17 bases lay between the germline ends. This CDR3 contains 12 residues. Germline values: CDR1 MNHNS, CDR2 SASEGT. CDR3 residues: CAVEVGVGPQHF. CDR3 bases: TGTGCCGTAGAGGTAGGGGTCGGGCCCCAGCATTTT.

V gene TRBV5-1 combines with J gene TRBJ2-5; the match to TRBD2 covers 9 bases. The better agreement between TRBJ2-7 and the DNA end casts doubt on the J call. Germline V lookup: CDR1 SGHRS, CDR2 YFSETQ. This CDR3 region has 16 residues. CDR3: CASSLALAGFRDEQYF. The DNA of the CDR3 is TGCGCCAGCAGCTTGGCTCTAGCGGGATTCAGAGACGAGCAGTACTTC.

The rearrangement joins TRBV19 to TRBJ1-1; 8 nucleotides line up with TRBD1. Looked up from germline, CDR1 is LNHDA and CDR2 is SQIVND (reference sequence). This CDR3 has 14 amino acids. J was trimmed by 5 bases and V by 3 bases; bases with no gene match: 5. The CDR3 protein is CASSITGGTTEAFF. The DNA for the CDR3 is TGTGCCAGTAGTATTACAGGGGGAACGACTGAAGCTTTCTTT.

The chain uses TRBV29-1 and TRBJ2-7, with a weak D call TRBD1 (5 bases). CDR3 length: 13 residues. Trimming took off 5 bases at V and 6 bases at J, with 17 bases between the two ends. Germline CDR1 is SQVTM and CDR2 is ANQGSEA. CDR3 sequence reads: CSVRLGQVGEQYF. CDR3 in DNA: TGCAGCGTTCGGCTCGGACAAGTTGGCGAGCAGTACTTC.

V and J are TRBV15 and TRBJ2-1, with 14 bases lining up with TRBD2. This CDR3 region has 16 residues. V lost 1 base, J lost 6 bases, and 2 bases stayed unmatched. Germline CDR1 is LNHNV and CDR2 is YYDKDF (reference sequence). The CDR3 DNA reads as TGTGCCACCAGCAGAGGGACTAGCGGGGGGTTCAATGAGCAGTTCTTC. It is translated as CATSRGTSGGFNEQFF.

The chain combines TRBV4-1 with TRBJ2-5, with a weak D call TRBD1 (5 bases). V gave up 4 bases and J gave up 1 base, with 13 bases separating them. The CDR3 is 15 residues long. In germline, CDR1 is MGHRA, CDR2 YSYEKL. The CDR3 loop reads CASSRIVGPQETQYF. The CDR3 nucleotides read TGCGCCAGCAGCCGTATAGTGGGGCCCCAAGAGACCCAGTACTTC.

This chain joins TRBV6-1 and TRBJ1-5, with TRBD1 matching over 10 bases. Germline assignment: CDR1 MNHNS and CDR2 SASEGT. This CDR3 has 15 residues. V lost 4 bases, J lost 6 bases, and 6 bases stayed unmatched. CDR3 residues: CASSVGDRGAQPQHF. For the CDR3, the DNA is TGTGCCAGCAGTGTAGGGGACAGGGGTGCTCAGCCCCAGCATTTT.

The V and J genes are TRBV18 and TRBJ2-5, with 9 nucleotides matching TRBD2. This CDR3 comprises 16 residues. Germline CDR1 and CDR2: KGHSH and LQKENI. V lost 3 bases, J lost 1 base, and 6 bases stayed unmatched. The CDR3 DNA reads as TGTGCCAGCTCACCCCGGGCGGGGGGGATCCAAGAGACCCAGTACTTC. Its protein is CASSPRAGGIQETQYF.

The chain joins TRBV30 to TRBJ1-1, with D unclear. The ends were cut back, 5 bases at V and 4 bases at J, with 17 bases in the middle. The germline gives CDR1 GTSNPN, CDR2 SVGIG (reference sequence). This CDR3 comprises 14 residues. The chain's CDR3 is CAWGLQAGLTEAFF. Here the CDR3 DNA reads TGTGCCTGGGGATTGCAGGCAGGACTCACTGAAGCTTTCTTT. Together with reference TRBV30 and TRBJ1-1, the CDR3 gives the full variable domain: SQTIHQWPATLVQPVGSPLSLECTVEGTSNPNLYWYRQAAGRGLQLLFYSVGIGQISSEVPQNLSASRPQDRQFILSSKKLLLSDSGFYLCAWGLQAGLTEAFFGQGTRLTVV.

The rearrangement joins TRBV19 to TRBJ2-1, with 10 nucleotides matching TRBD2. Trimming took 6 bases from V and 1 from J; bases not matched to a gene: 6. The V gene's germline CDR1 is LNHDA and CDR2 SQIVND (reference sequence). This CDR3 spans 16 amino acids. The CDR3 region is CASRTSSGRSYNEQFF. CDR3 bases: TGTGCCAGTAGGACAAGTAGCGGGAGGTCCTACAATGAGCAGTTCTTC.